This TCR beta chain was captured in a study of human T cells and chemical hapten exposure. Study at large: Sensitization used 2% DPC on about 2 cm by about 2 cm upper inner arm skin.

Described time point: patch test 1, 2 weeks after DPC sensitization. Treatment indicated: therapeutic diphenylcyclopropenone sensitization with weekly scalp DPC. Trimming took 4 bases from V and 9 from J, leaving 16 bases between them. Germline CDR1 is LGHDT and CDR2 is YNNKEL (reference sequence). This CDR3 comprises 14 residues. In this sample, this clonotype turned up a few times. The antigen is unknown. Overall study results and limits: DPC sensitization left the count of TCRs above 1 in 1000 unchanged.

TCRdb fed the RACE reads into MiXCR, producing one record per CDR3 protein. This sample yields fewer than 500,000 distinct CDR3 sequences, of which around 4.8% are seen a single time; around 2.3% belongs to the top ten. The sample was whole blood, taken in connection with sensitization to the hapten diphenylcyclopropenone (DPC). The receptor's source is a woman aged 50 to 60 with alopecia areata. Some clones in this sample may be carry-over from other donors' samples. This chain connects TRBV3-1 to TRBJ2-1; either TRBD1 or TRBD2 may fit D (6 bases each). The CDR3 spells CASSPLAKGGEQFF. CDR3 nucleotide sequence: TGTGCCAGCAGCCCCCTGGCCAAGGGGGGTGAGCAGTTCTTC.